This paragraph covers one TCR beta chain sequence. No antigen is known for it. Clones were read by immunoSEQ multiplex PCR, and TCRdb kept only the in-frame ones, dropping some. The profile shows a few hundred thousand clones, 74% of them singletons. The data were taken from a study of shared clonotypes between healthy human individuals. Study overall: CD8 memory received one plate per donor, CD8 naive two, CD4 memory three and CD4 naive three.

Overall study results and limits: Non-shared clonotypes displayed generation probabilities falling below those of clonotypes present in all four donors.

This receptor was obtained from a man under 40 in good health. The sequencing sample was made of memory CD4+ T cells sorted from blood. Subset defined: CD45RA-negative fraction.

The CDR3: CATSRGGGADTQYF. CDR3 DNA: TGTGCCACCAGCAGAGGAGGGGGGGCAGATACGCAGTATTTT. V gene TRBV15 combines with J gene TRBJ2-3; D possibly corresponds to TRBD2 (7 bases). CDR3 length: 14 amino acids. CDR1 and CDR2 (germline): LNHNV, YYDKDF (reference sequence). V dropped 1 base and J dropped 4 bases, with 9 bases sitting between them.